The 18 T cell receptor beta chains presented below share a single source sample, sequenced in a study of shared clonotypes between healthy human individuals (dated by TCRdb to 2020 to 2022). CD8 naive samples consisted of CD45RO-negative cells that were positively selected for CCR7, yielding a CD45RA+CCR7+ population without TemRA cells. The method behind the library was the immunoSEQ multiplex PCR assay. TCRdb took this table from immuneACCESS and kept in-frame rearrangements with V and J called. Such tables lack part of the clones; where checked against another copy, unresolved V genes explain under half of the gap, and the rest is unexplained. This sample has about 1,900,000 clones in its table, and about 95% of those were observed once. The top ten hold more than 0.9% of the sample. Sequencing was done on a sample of naive CD8+ T cells sorted from blood. The cell subset or site tag for this specimen amounts to: CD45RA+CCR7+. The receptors were sampled from a young man in good health.

A note on this clone: Other DNA sequences of this sample code for an identical CDR3. The chain joins TRBV6-5 to TRBJ2-3, with a tentative D call TRBD2 (5 bases). From germline, CDR1 is MNHEY and CDR2 SVGAGI. The CDR3 loop spans 14 amino acids. Trimming pared 6 bases from V and 0 bases from J, leaving 10 bases between. CDR3 DNA sequence: TGTGCCAGCAGCCGTACGGGGAGCACAGATACGCAGTATTTT. This translates into CASSRTGSTDTQYF.

The chain has TRBV29-1 and TRBJ2-5, with no clear D. This CDR3 has 12 amino acids. The germline CDR1 and CDR2 sequences are SQVTM and ANQGSEA. V dropped 3 bases and J dropped 4 bases, with 9 bases sitting between them. The CDR3 is CSVDWWGETQYF. For the CDR3, the DNA is TGCAGCGTTGACTGGTGGGGAGAGACCCAGTACTTC.

The chain employs TRBV6-1 and TRBJ1-5; perhaps TRBD1 as D (6 bases). CDR1 MNHNS and CDR2 SASEGT come from the germline V gene. The CDR3 length is 14 residues. Trimming stripped 0 bases from V and 7 bases from J, with 10 bases between. Written as DNA, the CDR3 is TGTGCCAGCAGTGAAGCGAGGGGACAACAGCCCCAGCATTTT. This gives the protein CASSEARGQQPQHF.

The chain uses TRBV7-2 and TRBJ1-5; maybe TRBD1 (5 bases). CDR3 length equals 15 residues. Germline CDR1 SGHTA, CDR2 FQGNSA. With 3 bases removed from V and 0 bases from J, the gap between germline ends came to 9 bases. The CDR3 DNA is TGTGCCAGCAGCTTCTGGGGCAATAGCAATCAGCCCCAGCATTTT. As protein: CASSFWGNSNQPQHF.

This chain connects TRBV12-5 to TRBJ1-2, with 9 bases aligning to TRBD1. This CDR3 comprises 13 residues. The V gene end was trimmed by 5 bases and the J gene end by 6 bases; junction bases not matched to a gene: 4. Germline lookup yields CDR1 LGHNT and CDR2 FRNRAP. The CDR3 coding sequence is TGTGCTAGTGGTCTCACAGGGGGCGATGGCTACACCTTC. It encodes CASGLTGGDGYTF.

This chain joins TRBV4-1 and TRBJ1-1, with TRBD1 identical over 7 bases. CDR1 and CDR2 (germline): MGHRA, YSYEKL. This CDR3 is 13 amino acids long. V was pared by 10 bases and J by 0 bases, with 5 bases of the junction left unmatched. For the CDR3, the DNA is TGCGCCACCAGGGGGACCGTGAACACTGAAGCTTTCTTT. This translates into CATRGTVNTEAFF.

The genes are TRBV29-1 and TRBJ1-4; the match to TRBD1 covers 7 bases. CDR1 and CDR2 (germline): SQVTM, ANQGSEA. The CDR3 runs 15 residues. J gave up 6 bases and V 6 bases, and 13 bases lay outside the gene matches. This CDR3 reads CSVHFRDSNYEKLFF. The CDR3 DNA sequence: TGCAGCGTCCATTTTAGGGACAGCAACTATGAAAAACTGTTTTTT.

As for this clone: Other DNA sequences in the sample encode the same CDR3. The rearrangement joins TRBV4-1 to TRBJ2-2, with 11 bases matching TRBD1. From germline, CDR1 is MGHRA and CDR2 YSYEKL. Trimming cost V 3 bases and J 4 bases; bases outside gene matches: 4. The CDR3 consists of 16 residues. The CDR3 DNA reads TGCGCCAGCAGCCAGGCCGGGACAGGGGGCACCGGGGAGCTGTTTTTT. Amino acids: CASSQAGTGGTGELFF.

This clone has only one observation. This same CDR3 is encoded by further DNA sequences in the sample. The chain employs TRBV28 and TRBJ2-7; D may be TRBD1 (7 bases). Germline CDR1 MDHEN, CDR2 SYDVKM. CDR3 length: 15 amino acids. Between the trimmed V and J ends, which lost 2 bases and 2 bases, there was a span of 13 bases. The CDR3 DNA sequence: TGTGCCAGCAGTTTAGGGCAGGGGGGAACCTACGAGCAGTACTTC. Amino acid sequence: CASSLGQGGTYEQYF.

Worth noting for this clone: This specimen includes other DNA sequences encoding the same CDR3. V usage is TRBV30 and J usage is TRBJ2-7, with 9 bases identical to TRBD1. Trimming removed 0 bases from V and 6 bases from J; junction bases left unmatched: 3. This CDR3 region has 13 residues. The germline V gene encodes CDR1 GTSNPN and CDR2 SVGIG (reference sequence). This chain's CDR3 is CAWSVTGGSEQYF. In DNA form, the CDR3 reads TGTGCCTGGAGTGTAACAGGGGGCAGCGAGCAGTACTTC. Variable domain in full (rest from reference TRBV30 and TRBJ2-7): SQTIHQWPATLVQPVGSPLSLECTVEGTSNPNLYWYRQAAGRGLQLLFYSVGIGQISSEVPQNLSASRPQDRQFILSSKKLLLSDSGFYLCAWSVTGGSEQYFGPGTRLTVT.

The CDR3 loop is CASSERGLSYEQYF. The CDR3 region has the DNA TGTGCCAGCAGTGAGCGGGGACTCTCCTACGAGCAGTACTTC. This chain uses TRBV28 with TRBJ2-7; 7 bases are a match to TRBD2. V lost 5 bases, J lost 0 bases, and 4 bases stayed unmatched. The germline V gene encodes CDR1 MDHEN and CDR2 SYDVKM. This CDR3 is built from 14 residues.

The rearrangement links TRBV5-6 to TRBJ1-4, with 9 bases fitting TRBD1. In germline, CDR1 is SGHDT, CDR2 YYEEEE. V dropped 5 bases and J dropped 1; count of bases not matched to a gene: 15. The CDR3 is made up of 19 amino acids. The CDR3 region has the DNA TGTGCCAGCAGTTTCACGGCCGGGACAGGGTATCAAACTAATGAAAAACTGTTTTTT. Translating gives CASSFTAGTGYQTNEKLFF.

The chain is built from TRBV27 and TRBJ2-3; TRBD2 aligns across 11 bases. The CDR3 consists of 14 residues. V was clipped by 10 bases and J by 2 bases; unmatched bases: 5. Germline V gene lookup returns CDR1 MNHEY and CDR2 SMNVEV (reference sequence). The CDR3 loop reads CAMPGLAATDTQYF. The CDR3 nucleotides are TGTGCCATGCCGGGACTAGCGGCCACAGATACGCAGTATTTT.

The sample holds one count of this clone. The chain carries TRBV5-4 and TRBJ2-7; TRBD2 aligns across 8 bases. Losses at the gene ends were 0 bases for V and 0 bases for J; bases not matched to a gene: 2. The germline V gene encodes CDR1 SGHNT and CDR2 YYREEE (reference sequence). CDR3 length: 15 amino acids. In DNA form, the CDR3 reads TGTGCCAGCAGCTTGGCTAGCGGGCTCTCCTACGAGCAGTACTTC. Its translation: CASSLASGLSYEQYF.

The chain links TRBV7-6 to TRBJ2-1; TRBD1 matches 10 bases. Trimming removed 5 bases from V and 1 base from J; junction bases left unmatched: 2. The CDR3 loop spans 15 amino acids. Per germline, CDR1 SGHVS and CDR2 FNYEAQ. The CDR3 spells CASSQDRGSYNEQFF. CDR3 sequence (DNA): TGTGCCAGCAGCCAGGACAGGGGGTCCTACAATGAGCAGTTCTTC.

This clone was seen a single time. The V and J genes are TRBV19 and TRBJ1-1, with D tentatively TRBD1 (5 bases). V lost 7 bases, J lost 4 bases, and 16 bases lay in between. CDR3 size: 14 residues. CDR1 is LNHDA and CDR2 is SQIVND in the germline V gene (reference sequence). CDR3 amino acids: CASIRGEGATEAFF. The CDR3 nucleotides are TGTGCCAGTATCCGGGGGGAGGGAGCCACTGAAGCTTTCTTT.

The CDR3 spells CASSALTGVSTDTQYF. The CDR3 DNA is TGTGCCAGCAGTGCCTTGACAGGAGTCAGCACAGATACGCAGTATTTT. J is TRBJ2-3 and V is TRBV27; perhaps TRBD1 as D (6 bases). The CDR3 covers 16 residues. The ends were cut back, 5 bases at V and 0 bases at J, with 15 bases in the middle. Germline V CDR1 and CDR2: MNHEY, SMNVEV (reference sequence).

In this sample, this clone turned up once. The CDR3 protein is CASSLSMWETQYF. The CDR3 DNA follows: TGTGCCAGCAGTTTATCAATGTGGGAGACCCAGTACTTC. The chain is built from TRBV27 and TRBJ2-5; no definite D call. The CDR3 extends over 13 amino acids. Germline-derived CDR1 and CDR2 are MNHEY and SMNVEV (reference sequence). With 0 bases removed from V and 5 bases from J, the gap between germline ends came to 7 bases.